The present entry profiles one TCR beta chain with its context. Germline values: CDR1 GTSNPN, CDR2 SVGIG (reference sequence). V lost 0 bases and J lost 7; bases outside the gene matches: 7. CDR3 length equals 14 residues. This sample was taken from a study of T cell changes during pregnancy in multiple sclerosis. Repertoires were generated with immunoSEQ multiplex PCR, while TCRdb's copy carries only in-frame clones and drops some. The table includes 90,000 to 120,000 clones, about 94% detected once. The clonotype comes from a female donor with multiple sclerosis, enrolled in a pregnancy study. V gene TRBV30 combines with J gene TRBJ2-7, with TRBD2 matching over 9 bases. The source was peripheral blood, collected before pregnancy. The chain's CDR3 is CAWSVAGGPEEQYF. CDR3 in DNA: TGTGCCTGGAGTGTGGCGGGAGGGCCTGAAGAGCAGTACTTC.